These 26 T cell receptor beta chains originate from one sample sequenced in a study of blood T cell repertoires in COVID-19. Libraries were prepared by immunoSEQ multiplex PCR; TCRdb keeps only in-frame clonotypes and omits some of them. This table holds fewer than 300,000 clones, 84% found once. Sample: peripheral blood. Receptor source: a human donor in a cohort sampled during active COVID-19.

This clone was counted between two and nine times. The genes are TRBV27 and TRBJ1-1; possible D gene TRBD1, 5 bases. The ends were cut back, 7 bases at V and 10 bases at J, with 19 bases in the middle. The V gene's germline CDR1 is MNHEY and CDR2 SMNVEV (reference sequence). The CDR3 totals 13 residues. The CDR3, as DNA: TGTGCCAGCATCCCCCCGGGGGATTGGGGAGCTTTCTTT. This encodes CASIPPGDWGAFF.

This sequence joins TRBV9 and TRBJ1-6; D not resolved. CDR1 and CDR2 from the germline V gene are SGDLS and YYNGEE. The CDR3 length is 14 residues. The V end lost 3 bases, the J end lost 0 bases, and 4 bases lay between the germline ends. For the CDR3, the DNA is TGTGCCAGCAGCGCCAGCTCCTATAATTCACCCCTCCACTTT. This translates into CASSASSYNSPLHF.

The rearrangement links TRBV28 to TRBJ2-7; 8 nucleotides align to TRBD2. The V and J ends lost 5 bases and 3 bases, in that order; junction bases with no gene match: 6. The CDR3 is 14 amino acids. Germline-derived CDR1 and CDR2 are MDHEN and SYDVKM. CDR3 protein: CASSRYAGGYEQYF. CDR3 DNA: TGTGCCAGCAGTCGGTATGCGGGAGGCTACGAGCAGTACTTC.

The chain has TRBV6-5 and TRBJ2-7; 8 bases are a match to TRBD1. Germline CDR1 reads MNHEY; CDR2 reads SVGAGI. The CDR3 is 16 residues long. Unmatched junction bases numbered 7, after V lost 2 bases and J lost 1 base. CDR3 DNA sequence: TGTGCCAGCAGTTACGCAACAGGGGGTGGTTCCTACGAGCAGTACTTC. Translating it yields CASSYATGGGSYEQYF.

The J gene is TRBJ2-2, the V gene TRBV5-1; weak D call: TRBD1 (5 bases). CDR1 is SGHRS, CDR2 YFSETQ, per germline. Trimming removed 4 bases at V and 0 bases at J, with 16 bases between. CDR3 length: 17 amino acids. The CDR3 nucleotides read TGCGCCAGCAGCGTACTTGGACAACCCACGAACACCGGGGAGCTGTTTTTT. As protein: CASSVLGQPTNTGELFF.

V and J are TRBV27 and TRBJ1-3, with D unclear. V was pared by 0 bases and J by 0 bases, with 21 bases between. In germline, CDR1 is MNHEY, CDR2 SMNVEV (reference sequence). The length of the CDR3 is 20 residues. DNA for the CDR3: TGTGCCAGCAGTTTATCTGGCATAGGACGGACTTCTTCCTCTGGAAACACCATATATTTT. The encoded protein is CASSLSGIGRTSSSGNTIYF.

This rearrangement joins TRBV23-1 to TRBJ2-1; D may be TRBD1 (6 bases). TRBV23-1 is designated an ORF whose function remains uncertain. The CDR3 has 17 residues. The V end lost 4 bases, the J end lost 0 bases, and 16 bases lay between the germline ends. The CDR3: CASSLRGAEVSYNEQFF. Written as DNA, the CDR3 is TGCGCCAGCAGTCTCAGGGGCGCGGAAGTCTCCTACAATGAGCAGTTCTTC.

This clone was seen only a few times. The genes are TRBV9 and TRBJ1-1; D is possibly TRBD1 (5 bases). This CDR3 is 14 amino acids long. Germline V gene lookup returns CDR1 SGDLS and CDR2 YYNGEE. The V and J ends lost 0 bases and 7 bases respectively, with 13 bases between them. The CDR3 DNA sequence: TGTGCCAGCAGCGTAGAAAGCAGGGTGGATGAAGCTTTCTTT. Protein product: CASSVESRVDEAFF.

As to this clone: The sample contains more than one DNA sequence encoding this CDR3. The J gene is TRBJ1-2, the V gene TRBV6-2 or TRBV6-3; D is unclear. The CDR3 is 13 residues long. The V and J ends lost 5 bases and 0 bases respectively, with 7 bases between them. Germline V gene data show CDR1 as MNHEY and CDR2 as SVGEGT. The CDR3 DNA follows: TGTGCCAGCAGTCCCACAGCTAACTATGGCTACACCTTC. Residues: CASSPTANYGYTF.

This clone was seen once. This CDR3 reads CASSEASGSSTDTQYF. CDR3 nucleotide sequence: TGTGCCAGCAGTGAAGCAAGCGGTTCTAGCACAGATACGCAGTATTTT. The V gene is TRBV6-1, the J gene TRBJ2-3, with D possibly being TRBD2 (5 bases). From germline, CDR1 is MNHNS and CDR2 SASEGT. V gave up 0 bases and J gave up 0 bases, with 10 bases separating them. This CDR3 has 16 residues.

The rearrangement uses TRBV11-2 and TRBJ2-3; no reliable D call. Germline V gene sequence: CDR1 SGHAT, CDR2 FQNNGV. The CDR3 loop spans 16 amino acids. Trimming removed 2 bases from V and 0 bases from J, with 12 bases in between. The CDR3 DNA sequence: TGTGCCAGCAGCTTATTTGGCGGAGCCAGCACAGATACGCAGTATTTT. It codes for CASSLFGGASTDTQYF.

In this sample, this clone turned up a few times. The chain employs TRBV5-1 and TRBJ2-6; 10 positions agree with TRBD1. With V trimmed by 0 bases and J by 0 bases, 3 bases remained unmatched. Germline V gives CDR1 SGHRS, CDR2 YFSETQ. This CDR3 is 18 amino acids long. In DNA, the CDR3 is TGCGCCAGCAGCTTGGGACAGGGGGCATTCTCTGGGGCCAACGTCCTGACTTTC. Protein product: CASSLGQGAFSGANVLTF.

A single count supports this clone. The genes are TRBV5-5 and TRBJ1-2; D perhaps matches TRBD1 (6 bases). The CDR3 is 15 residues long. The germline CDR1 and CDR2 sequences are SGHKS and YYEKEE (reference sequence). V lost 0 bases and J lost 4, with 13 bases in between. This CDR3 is CASSLAGGHGYGYTF. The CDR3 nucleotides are TGTGCCAGCAGCTTGGCCGGGGGGCACGGCTATGGCTACACCTTC.

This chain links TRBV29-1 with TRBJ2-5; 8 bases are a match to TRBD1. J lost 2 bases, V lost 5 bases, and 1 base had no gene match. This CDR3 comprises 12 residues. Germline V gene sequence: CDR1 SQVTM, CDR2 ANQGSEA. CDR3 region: CSVNRGQETQYF. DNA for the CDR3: TGCAGCGTTAACAGGGGGCAAGAGACCCAGTACTTC.

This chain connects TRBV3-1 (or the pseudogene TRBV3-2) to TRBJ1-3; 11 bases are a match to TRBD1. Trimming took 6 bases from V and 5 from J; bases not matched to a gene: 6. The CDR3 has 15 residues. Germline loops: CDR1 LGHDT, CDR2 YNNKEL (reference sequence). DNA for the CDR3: TGTGCCAGCAGTCAGGTGGACAGGGGGCGAAACACCATATATTTT. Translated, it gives CASSQVDRGRNTIYF.

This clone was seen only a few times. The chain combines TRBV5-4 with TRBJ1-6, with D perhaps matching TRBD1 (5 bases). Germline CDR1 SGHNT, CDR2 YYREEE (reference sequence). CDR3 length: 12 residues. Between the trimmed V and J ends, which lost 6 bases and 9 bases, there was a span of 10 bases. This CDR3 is CASNHDSSPLHF. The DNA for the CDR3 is TGTGCCAGCAACCACGACAGTTCACCCCTCCACTTT.

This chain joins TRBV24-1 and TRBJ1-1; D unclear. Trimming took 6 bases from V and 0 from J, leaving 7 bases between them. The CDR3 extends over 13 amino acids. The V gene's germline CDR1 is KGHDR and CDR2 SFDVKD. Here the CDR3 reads CATSTEMNTEAFF. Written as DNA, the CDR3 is TGTGCCACCAGTACAGAAATGAACACTGAAGCTTTCTTT.

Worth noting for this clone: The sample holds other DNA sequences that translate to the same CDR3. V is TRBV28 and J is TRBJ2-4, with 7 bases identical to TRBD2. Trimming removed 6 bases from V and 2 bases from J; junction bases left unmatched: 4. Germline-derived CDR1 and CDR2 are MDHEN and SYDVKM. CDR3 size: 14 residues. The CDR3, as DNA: TGTGCCAGCAGCCCAGCGGGGACCAAAAACATTCAGTACTTC. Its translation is CASSPAGTKNIQYF.

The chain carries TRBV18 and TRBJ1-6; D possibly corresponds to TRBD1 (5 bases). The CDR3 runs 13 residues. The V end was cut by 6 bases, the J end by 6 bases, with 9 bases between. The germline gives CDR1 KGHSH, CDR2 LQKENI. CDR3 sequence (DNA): TGTGCCAGCTCGGACACGTTTAATTCACCCCTCCACTTT. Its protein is CASSDTFNSPLHF.

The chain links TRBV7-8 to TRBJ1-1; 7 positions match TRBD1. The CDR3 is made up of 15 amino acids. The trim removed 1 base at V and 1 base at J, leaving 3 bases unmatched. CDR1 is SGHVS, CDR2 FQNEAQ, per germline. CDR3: CASSLVDRANTEAFF. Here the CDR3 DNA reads TGTGCCAGCAGCTTAGTCGACAGGGCGAACACTGAAGCTTTCTTT. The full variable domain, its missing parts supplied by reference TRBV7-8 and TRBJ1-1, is GAGVSQSPRYKVAKRGQDVALRCDPISGHVSLFWYQQALGQGPEFLTYFQNEAQLDKSGLPSDRFFAERPEGSVSTLKIQRTQQEDSAVYLCASSLVDRANTEAFFGQGTRLTVV.

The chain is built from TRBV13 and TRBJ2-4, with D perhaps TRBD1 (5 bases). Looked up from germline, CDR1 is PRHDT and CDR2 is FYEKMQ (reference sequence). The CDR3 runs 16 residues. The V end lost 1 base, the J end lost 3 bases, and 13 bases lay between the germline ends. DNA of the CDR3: TGTGCCAGCAGCTTAGTAGGGGCCTCGGGCAAAAACATTCAGTACTTC. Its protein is CASSLVGASGKNIQYF.

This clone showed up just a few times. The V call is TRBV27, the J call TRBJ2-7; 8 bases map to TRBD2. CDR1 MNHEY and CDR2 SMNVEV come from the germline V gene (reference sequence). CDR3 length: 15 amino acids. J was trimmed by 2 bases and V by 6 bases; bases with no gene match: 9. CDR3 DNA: TGTGCCAGCAGACCAATAGCGGGAAAAACCTACGAGCAGTACTTC. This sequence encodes CASRPIAGKTYEQYF.

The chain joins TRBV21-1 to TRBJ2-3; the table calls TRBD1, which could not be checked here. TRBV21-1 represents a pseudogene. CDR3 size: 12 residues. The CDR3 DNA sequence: TGTGCCAGCATCCCGTCCGAAGGGGCGCAGTATTTT. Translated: CASIPSEGAQYF.

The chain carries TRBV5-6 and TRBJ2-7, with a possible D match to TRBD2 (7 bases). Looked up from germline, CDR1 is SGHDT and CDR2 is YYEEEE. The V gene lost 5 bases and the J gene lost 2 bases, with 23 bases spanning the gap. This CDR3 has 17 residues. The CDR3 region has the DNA TGTGCCAGCAGGCCCCGCGGGGGAGGGAACAGGGCCTACGAGCAGTACTTC. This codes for CASRPRGGGNRAYEQYF.

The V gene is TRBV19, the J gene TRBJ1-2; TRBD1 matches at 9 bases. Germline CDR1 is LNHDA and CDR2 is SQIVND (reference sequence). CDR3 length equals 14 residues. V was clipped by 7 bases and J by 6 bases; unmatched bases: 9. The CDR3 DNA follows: TGTGCCAGTACTCATCGGGGACAGGGACATGGCTACACCTTC. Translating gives CASTHRGQGHGYTF. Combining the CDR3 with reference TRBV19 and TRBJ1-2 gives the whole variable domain DGGITQSPKYLFRKEGQNVTLSCEQNLNHDAMYWYRQDPGQGLRLIYYSQIVNDFQKGDIAEGYSVSREKKESFPLTVTSAQKNPTAFYLCASTHRGQGHGYTFGSGTRLTVV.

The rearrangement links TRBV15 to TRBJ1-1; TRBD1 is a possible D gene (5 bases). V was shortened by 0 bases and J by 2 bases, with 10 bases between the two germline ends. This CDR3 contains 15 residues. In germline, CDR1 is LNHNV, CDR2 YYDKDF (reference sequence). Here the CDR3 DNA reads TGTGCCACCAGCAGAGATCGACAGCCCAACACTGAAGCTTTCTTT. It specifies CATSRDRQPNTEAFF.